The present entry profiles one T cell receptor beta chain with its context. What it recognizes is unknown. The length of the CDR3 is 16 residues. Per germline, CDR1 LGHDT and CDR2 YNNKEL (reference sequence). With 2 bases removed from V and 5 bases from J, the gap between germline ends came to 19 bases. From the RT-PCR reads, TCRdb called clonotypes with MiXCR, one entry per CDR3 protein. The sample consists of about 800,000 distinct CDR3 sequences, over 20% of them appearing once. This sample stems from a study of response to subunit inactivated influenza vaccine. Points from the study as a whole: Few additional T cells are recruited per seasonal influenza vaccination, authors suggested.

This sample comprised PBMCs from blood, obtained more than 4 days after vaccination. This receptor was obtained from a man in his forties or fifties who received an inactivated influenza vaccine. V is TRBV3-1 and J is TRBJ2-7; tentatively, D is TRBD2 (6 bases). Here the CDR3 reads CASSQKGGSVMNEQYF. CDR3 bases: TGTGCCAGCAGCCAAAAGGGAGGAAGTGTGATGAACGAGCAGTACTTC.